This T cell receptor (beta chain) was recorded in a study of cytomegalovirus exposure and HLA in healthy donors. General observations from the study: For most TCR beta V segments, an earlier analysis put the productive rate at about 87% or about 30% of the time.

As for this clone: The antigen is not known.

The CDR3 is made up of 14 amino acids. Germline V gene data show CDR1 as SGHAT and CDR2 as FQNNGV. V was shortened by 5 bases and J by 4 bases, with 14 bases between the two germline ends. 60 Vbeta and 13 Jbeta primers were used in PCR. Using immunoSEQ multiplex PCR, the repertoire was profiled, and TCRdb retains in-frame clones only, with some absent. Found here are roughly 110,000 clones, about four fifths of them singletons; the top ten hold 5% to 7%. Sequences were obtained from PBMCs. The chain uses TRBV11-2 and TRBJ2-5, with a tentative D call TRBD1 (6 bases). The sequence was obtained from a woman in her fifties or sixties in good health and CMV-seropositive. In nucleotides, the CDR3 is TGTGCCAGCAGCCCGCGGACAGAGGGAGAGACCCAGTACTTC. Translating gives CASSPRTEGETQYF.